The source of this T cell receptor (beta chain) is a study of cytomegalovirus exposure and HLA in healthy donors. Whole-study results and caveats: According to a later analysis, TCR clusters from the first cohort tended to co-occur in the roughly 110 validation repertoires.

A remark on this clone: The antigen is unknown. Mismatch with germline at one junction end may stem from a read error.

Using immunoSEQ multiplex PCR, the repertoire was profiled, and TCRdb retains in-frame clones only, with some absent. Of 150,000 to 180,000 clones in the sample, about 82% were seen once. Sequenced: PBMCs. This receptor was identified in a human donor in good health.

The CDR3 nucleotides read TGTGCCAGCCGTTTAGATCGCTACTCTGGAAACACCATATATTTT. This gives the protein CASRLDRYSGNTIYF. This chain uses TRBV27 with TRBJ1-3; no clear D gene. The CDR3 spans 15 residues. Looked up from germline, CDR1 is MNHEY and CDR2 is SMNVEV (reference sequence).